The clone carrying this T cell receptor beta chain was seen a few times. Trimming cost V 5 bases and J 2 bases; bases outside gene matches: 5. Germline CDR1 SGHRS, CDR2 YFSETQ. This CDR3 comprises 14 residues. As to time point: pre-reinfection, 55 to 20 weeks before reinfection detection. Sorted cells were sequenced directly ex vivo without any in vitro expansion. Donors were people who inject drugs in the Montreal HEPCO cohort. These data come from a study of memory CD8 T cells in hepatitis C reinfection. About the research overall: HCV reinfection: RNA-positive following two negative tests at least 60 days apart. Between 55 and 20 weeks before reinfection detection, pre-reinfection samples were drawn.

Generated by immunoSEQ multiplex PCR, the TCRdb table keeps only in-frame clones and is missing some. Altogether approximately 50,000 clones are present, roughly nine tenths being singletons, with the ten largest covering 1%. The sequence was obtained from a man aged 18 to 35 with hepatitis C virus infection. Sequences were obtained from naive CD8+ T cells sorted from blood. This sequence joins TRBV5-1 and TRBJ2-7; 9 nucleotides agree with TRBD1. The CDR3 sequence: CASRSGQGTYEQYF. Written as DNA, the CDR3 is TGCGCCAGCAGATCCGGACAGGGGACCTACGAGCAGTACTTC.